This entry lists 30 T cell receptor beta chains sequenced from one sample in a study of OX40 agonist ivuxolimab in advanced cancers. Assay: immunoSEQ multiplex PCR; the TCRdb copy retains only in-frame clones and omits some. Here the sample spans roughly 87,000 clones, roughly 88% being singletons. The source material was CD4+ or CD8+ T cells sorted from blood, sampled in a trial of the OX40 agonist ivuxolimab. These receptors originate from an adult with an advanced solid tumor such as melanoma, head and neck, liver or kidney cancer.

CDR3 nucleotide sequence: TGTGCCTGGAGTAGGGGGGCGGGAGAATATACGCAGTATTTT. It yields the protein CAWSRGAGEYTQYF. This sequence joins TRBV30 and TRBJ2-3; possibly TRBD2 for D (7 bases). The ends were cut back, 2 bases at V and 7 bases at J, with 16 bases in the middle. Germline lookup yields CDR1 GTSNPN and CDR2 SVGIG (reference sequence). The CDR3 has 14 amino acids.

The CDR3 DNA is TGTGCCAGCAGCTTTGCGCCCGGGGACAGGGGGCTTGACTATGGCTACACCTTC. Amino acid sequence: CASSFAPGDRGLDYGYTF. The rearrangement joins TRBV5-5 to TRBJ1-2; 12 bases agree with TRBD1. Germline V gives CDR1 SGHKS, CDR2 YYEKEE (reference sequence). The junction had 11 bases not matched to a gene; V was cut back by 2 bases and J by 3 bases. This CDR3 comprises 18 residues.

This chain joins TRBV9 and TRBJ2-7; 8 bases match TRBD1. With 4 bases clipped from V and 1 base from J, the junction kept 4 bases outside the gene matches. Germline assignment: CDR1 SGDLS and CDR2 YYNGEE. The CDR3 length is 14 residues. DNA of the CDR3: TGTGCCAGCAGCACGGGACAGGCTTCCTACGAGCAGTACTTC. Protein product: CASSTGQASYEQYF. Full variable domain (rest looked up from reference TRBV9 and TRBJ2-7): DSGVTQTPKHLITATGQRVTLRCSPRSGDLSVYWYQQSLDQGLQFLIQYYNGEERAKGNILERFSAQQFPDLHSELNLSSLELGDSALYFCASSTGQASYEQYFGPGTRLTVT.

The chain uses TRBV7-6 and TRBJ2-1, with TRBD2 matching over 10 bases. J gave up 2 bases and V 2 bases, and 0 bases lay outside the gene matches. CDR3 length equals 15 residues. In germline, CDR1 is SGHVS, CDR2 FNYEAQ. The CDR3 region is CASSLTSGTYNEQFF. CDR3 DNA: TGTGCCAGCAGCTTAACTAGCGGGACCTACAATGAGCAGTTCTTC.

V is TRBV6-4 and J is TRBJ2-3, with D hard to call. V gave up 5 bases and J gave up 2 bases, with 14 bases separating them. This CDR3 region has 15 residues. The V gene's germline CDR1 is MRHNA and CDR2 SNTAGT. The CDR3 region has the DNA TGTGCCAGCAGTCGAGGACCCCTCTCCACAGATACGCAGTATTTT. Its translation is CASSRGPLSTDTQYF.

The chain employs TRBV4-3 and TRBJ1-2; D ambiguous. Germline CDR1 is LGHNA and CDR2 is YSLEER. The V end was cut by 4 bases, the J end by 5 bases, with 11 bases between. The CDR3 is 13 residues long. CDR3 DNA: TGCGCCAGCAGCCTAGGCGGAGGGTATGGCTACACCTTC. Its translation: CASSLGGGYGYTF.

V is TRBV27 and J is TRBJ2-2, with 8 nucleotides matching TRBD1. Germline-derived CDR1 and CDR2 are MNHEY and SMNVEV (reference sequence). There are 19 residues in the CDR3. The V gene end was trimmed by 5 bases and the J gene end by 5 bases; junction bases not matched to a gene: 19. CDR3 coding DNA: TGTGCCAGCAGTCCCGGACAGGGCGCGCCTCCGCGGATGACCGGGGAGCTGTTTTTT. Protein product: CASSPGQGAPPRMTGELFF.

This sequence joins TRBV7-2 and TRBJ2-7; D is perhaps TRBD2 (6 bases). With 1 base removed from V and 5 bases from J, the gap between germline ends came to 12 bases. Germline values: CDR1 SGHTA, CDR2 FQGNSA. The CDR3 has 14 residues. The CDR3 coding sequence is TGTGCCAGCAGCTTAGGAGCGGTAGCGGACGAGCAGTACTTC. Residues: CASSLGAVADEQYF.

This clone was observed a single time. The chain couples TRBV19 to TRBJ2-7; D call uncertain. V was trimmed by 0 bases and J by 0 bases, leaving 9 bases between them. Germline V lookup: CDR1 LNHDA, CDR2 SQIVND (reference sequence). CDR3 length equals 15 residues. The CDR3 DNA reads TGTGCCAGTAGTATAGACGTCCGAAGCTCCTACGAGCAGTACTTC. This encodes CASSIDVRSSYEQYF.

This sequence joins TRBV6-6 and TRBJ1-5, with 8 bases lining up with TRBD1. Germline trimming cut 4 bases from V and 2 bases from J; bases unmatched to any gene: 1. The germline V gene has CDR1 MNHNY and CDR2 SVGAGI (reference sequence). The CDR3 is 14 residues long. The chain's CDR3 is CASSWGQGNQPQHF. The CDR3 DNA is TGTGCCAGCAGTTGGGGACAGGGCAATCAGCCCCAGCATTTT.

This clone appeared a few times. The gene calls are TRBV30 and TRBJ1-5; no reliable D call. V lost 3 bases and J 4 bases, leaving 7 bases between the germline ends. The germline CDR1 and CDR2 sequences are GTSNPN and SVGIG (reference sequence). The CDR3 is 12 residues long. CDR3 sequence: CAWSLGNQPQHF. CDR3 nucleotide sequence: TGTGCCTGGAGCTTGGGGAATCAGCCCCAGCATTTT. The whole variable domain, remainder taken from reference TRBV30 and TRBJ1-5, is SQTIHQWPATLVQPVGSPLSLECTVEGTSNPNLYWYRQAAGRGLQLLFYSVGIGQISSEVPQNLSASRPQDRQFILSSKKLLLSDSGFYLCAWSLGNQPQHFGDGTRLSIL.

V is TRBV29-1 and J is TRBJ2-3; D remains ambiguous. Germline values: CDR1 SQVTM, CDR2 ANQGSEA. V was shortened by 6 bases and J by 2 bases, with 12 bases between the two germline ends. The CDR3 extends over 13 amino acids. CDR3 sequence reads: CSVRHVLTDTQYF. In DNA form, the CDR3 reads TGCAGCGTGAGGCATGTCCTCACAGATACGCAGTATTTT.

The CDR3 bases are TGCGCCAGCAGCCAACGCGACCCCCTTGAGCAGTTCTTC. This gives the protein CASSQRDPLEQFF. The V gene is TRBV4-1, the J gene TRBJ2-1, with D uncertain. CDR1 is MGHRA and CDR2 is YSYEKL in the germline V gene. V was trimmed by 2 bases and J by 9 bases, leaving 11 bases between them. CDR3 length: 13 amino acids.

The chain links TRBV5-1 to TRBJ2-5, with a possible D match to TRBD1 (5 bases). With 2 bases removed from V and 5 bases from J, the gap between germline ends came to 10 bases. The CDR3 extends over 13 amino acids. Germline lookup yields CDR1 SGHRS and CDR2 YFSETQ. Here the CDR3 reads CASSFLGPETQYF. The CDR3 nucleotides are TGCGCCAGCAGCTTTCTGGGGCCGGAGACCCAGTACTTC.

The chain couples TRBV4-3 to TRBJ1-4; maybe TRBD1 (5 bases). V was pared by 3 bases and J by 8 bases, with 16 bases between. Germline CDR1 is LGHNA and CDR2 is YSLEER. CDR3 length equals 15 residues. CDR3 sequence: CASSQAHGGEEKLFF. Here the CDR3 DNA reads TGCGCCAGCAGCCAGGCGCACGGAGGGGAGGAAAAACTGTTTTTT.

The gene calls are TRBV10-3 and TRBJ2-7, with D perhaps matching TRBD1 (5 bases). CDR1 ENHRY and CDR2 SYGVKD come from the germline V gene. The CDR3 loop spans 14 amino acids. The V end lost 7 bases, the J end lost 1 base, and 14 bases lay between the germline ends. Here the CDR3 reads CAIKGEGSSYEQYF. The CDR3 nucleotides are TGTGCCATCAAAGGGGAAGGTTCTTCCTACGAGCAGTACTTC.

This clone came up once. This chain connects TRBV7-9 to TRBJ2-7; TRBD2 is a possible D gene (5 bases). Germline CDR1 SEHNR, CDR2 FQNEAQ (reference sequence). Trimming took 3 bases from V and 0 from J, leaving 15 bases between them. The CDR3 runs to 16 residues. The CDR3 nucleotides are TGTGCCAGCAGCTTCGGTTTATCTGGGAGCTCCTACGAGCAGTACTTC. It is translated as CASSFGLSGSSYEQYF.

The chain employs TRBV4-1 and TRBJ2-3, with a weak D call TRBD1 (5 bases). From germline, CDR1 is MGHRA and CDR2 YSYEKL. This CDR3 has 17 amino acids. The germline V and J ends were trimmed by 1 base and 0 bases, with 14 bases remaining between them. CDR3 residues: CASSQGGKGPSTDTQYF. CDR3 in DNA: TGCGCCAGCAGCCAAGGGGGTAAGGGGCCCAGCACAGATACGCAGTATTTT.

In nucleotides, the CDR3 is TGCGCCAGCAGCTCGGACAGGGGTCGTACAGATACGCAGTATTTT. Translated: CASSSDRGRTDTQYF. The chain uses TRBV5-1 and TRBJ2-3; TRBD1 agrees at 9 bases. Losses at the gene ends were 3 bases for V and 3 bases for J; bases not matched to a gene: 5. Germline V lookup: CDR1 SGHRS, CDR2 YFSETQ. CDR3 size: 15 residues.

J is TRBJ2-3 and V is TRBV29-1; a possible D gene is TRBD2 (6 bases). Germline CDR1 is SQVTM and CDR2 is ANQGSEA. The CDR3 runs to 15 residues. V lost 8 bases, J lost 3 bases, and 21 bases lay in between. CDR3 sequence reads: CSFYNRERSTDTQYF. CDR3 DNA sequence: TGCAGCTTCTACAACCGGGAGCGATCGACAGATACGCAGTATTTT.

The rearrangement uses TRBV11-2 and TRBJ2-5; no firm D call. V was clipped by 3 bases and J by 0 bases, with 5 bases between them. Germline CDR1 and CDR2: SGHAT and FQNNGV. The CDR3 loop spans 13 amino acids. CDR3 residues: CASSFSHQETQYF. Written as DNA, the CDR3 is TGTGCCAGCAGCTTCTCACACCAAGAGACCCAGTACTTC.

The chain links TRBV4-3 to TRBJ2-7; D remains ambiguous. The ends were cut back, 4 bases at V and 0 bases at J, with 16 bases in the middle. The CDR3 has 16 amino acids. CDR1 LGHNA and CDR2 YSLEER come from the germline V gene. The DNA for the CDR3 is TGCGCCAGCAGCCCCACGGTGGCAGGCGACTCCTACGAGCAGTACTTC. As protein: CASSPTVAGDSYEQYF.

The chain is built from TRBV6-5 and TRBJ2-2; TRBD2 matches at 12 bases. This CDR3 is 15 amino acids long. The V segment lost 9 bases and the J segment 1 base; nucleotides outside the gene matches: 3. Germline lookup yields CDR1 MNHEY and CDR2 SVGAGI. CDR3 nucleotides: TGTGCCAGTCGACTAGCGGGGGTGAACACCGGGGAGCTGTTTTTT. This sequence encodes CASRLAGVNTGELFF.

The chain links TRBV6-5 to TRBJ2-3, with TRBD1 matching 9 bases. Unmatched junction bases numbered 4, after V lost 2 bases and J lost 1 base. CDR1 and CDR2 (germline): MNHEY, SVGAGI. CDR3 length: 16 residues. CDR3 residues: CASSYGWTGGTDTQYF. The CDR3 nucleotides read TGTGCCAGCAGTTACGGTTGGACAGGGGGCACAGATACGCAGTATTTT.

V and J are TRBV19 and TRBJ1-5, with D maybe TRBD1 (6 bases). Trimming left V 0 bases short and J 3 bases short, with 12 bases between. The germline CDR1 and CDR2 sequences are LNHDA and SQIVND (reference sequence). CDR3 length: 16 residues. The CDR3 DNA is TGTGCCAGTAGTATAGAAGCCAGGGGACTCAATCAGCCCCAGCATTTT. Its protein product is CASSIEARGLNQPQHF.

This chain connects TRBV9 to TRBJ1-6; TRBD1 matches at 7 bases. Germline loops: CDR1 SGDLS, CDR2 YYNGEE. The CDR3 has 14 residues. The V and J ends lost 4 bases and 8 bases, in that order; junction bases with no gene match: 6. CDR3 amino acids: CASSFSGGDSPLHF. The CDR3 nucleotides read TGTGCCAGCAGCTTCTCAGGGGGGGATTCACCCCTCCACTTT.

This chain joins TRBV7-2 and TRBJ2-1, with 7 bases identical to TRBD2. V gave up 5 bases and J gave up 0 bases; unmatched junction bases: 4. The germline gives CDR1 SGHTA, CDR2 FQGNSA. The CDR3 covers 15 residues. The CDR3 nucleotides are TGTGCCAGCAGCGCTAGCGGAAGCTCCTACAATGAGCAGTTCTTC. It translates to CASSASGSSYNEQFF.

The genes are TRBV7-2 and TRBJ2-1; maybe TRBD1 (6 bases). V gave up 5 bases and J gave up 0 bases, with 14 bases separating them. The length of the CDR3 is 16 residues. The germline V gene has CDR1 SGHTA and CDR2 FQGNSA. The CDR3 DNA follows: TGTGCCAGCAGCCACAACAGGGTTAGCTCCTACAATGAGCAGTTCTTC. It yields the protein CASSHNRVSSYNEQFF.

In DNA, the CDR3 is TGTGCCAGCAGTCCTAGGGAAGGCGGCTACACCTTC. It yields the protein CASSPREGGYTF. The rearrangement links TRBV28 to TRBJ1-2; D is undetermined. Germline V CDR1 and CDR2: MDHEN, SYDVKM. The length of the CDR3 is 12 residues. The V end was cut by 5 bases, the J end by 8 bases, with 12 bases between.

The genes are TRBV2 and TRBJ2-1; D not certain. From germline, CDR1 is SNHLY and CDR2 FYNNEI. The CDR3 runs 11 residues. The V end lost 4 bases, the J end lost 5 bases, and 3 bases lay between the germline ends. CDR3 region: CASSGDNEQFF. The CDR3 coding sequence is TGTGCCAGCAGTGGGGACAATGAGCAGTTCTTC.